These 28 T cell receptor beta chains were all obtained from the same sample, sequenced in a study of molecular identifiers for immune sequencing clone quantification. From the PCR reads, TCRdb called clonotypes with MiXCR, one entry per CDR3 protein. This sample carries under 650,000 distinct CDR3 sequences, around 20% of them seen once, and the ten largest clones take roughly 0.85%. The sample taken for sequencing was naive CD8+ T cells from blood, with Jurkat cell RNA spiked in. As for subset: FACS-sorted CD8+CD4-CCR7+CD45RA+ naive T cells. Receptor source: a human donor in good health. Some libraries in this study had Jurkat cell RNA spiked in.

This clonotype has more than one count but fewer than ten. The chain combines TRBV4-1 with TRBJ2-1; 10 bases fit TRBD2. V lost 0 bases, J lost 4 bases, and 3 bases stayed unmatched. The germline V gene has CDR1 MGHRA and CDR2 YSYEKL. The length of the CDR3 is 16 residues. CDR3 sequence (DNA): TGCGCCAGCAGCCAAGAAGTAGCGGGAGGATACAATGAGCAGTTCTTC. Translated, it gives CASSQEVAGGYNEQFF.

Notes on this clonotype: A much larger clone differs by one base, so this may be a read error. The genes are TRBV12-3 or TRBV12-4 and TRBJ1-1; weak D call: TRBD1 (5 bases). The CDR3 sequence is 14 residues long. In DNA, the CDR3 is TGTGCCAGCAGTTTAATGATGGGGGATACTGAAACTTTCTTT. Residues: CASSLMMGDTETFF.

Comments on this clonotype: Since a much larger clone is just one base distant, this may be a read error. The chain joins TRBV28 to TRBJ2-7, with D perhaps assigned TRBD1 or TRBD2 (7 bases each). CDR1 and CDR2 from the germline V gene are MDHEN and SYDVKM. CDR3 length: 16 amino acids. DNA for the CDR3: TGTGCCAGCGGTTTAAGGGGGCGCAGGGGAGGGTACGAGCAGTACTTC. It specifies CASGLRGRRGGYEQYF.

This clonotype was counted many times. The chain uses TRBV12-3 or TRBV12-4 and TRBJ1-2; D is uncertain. This CDR3 has 17 amino acids. Trimming took 3 bases from V and 1 from J, leaving 18 bases between them. CDR3 loop: CASSFQLMEENNYGYTF. The DNA of the CDR3 is TGTGCCAGCAGTTTTCAATTGATGGAGGAGAATAACTATGGCTACACCTTC.

This clonotype came up many times. CDR3 sequence reads: CASSIGTRGQGQPQHF. DNA for the CDR3: TGTGCCAGTAGTATCGGTACCAGGGGGCAGGGTCAGCCCCAGCATTTT. V is TRBV19 and J is TRBJ1-5; 8 nucleotides align to TRBD1. V lost 3 bases to trimming and J lost 6 bases; unmatched junction nucleotides: 10. The CDR3 length is 16 residues. Germline V gene lookup returns CDR1 LNHDA and CDR2 SQIVND (reference sequence).

Ten or more counts support this clonotype. The chain recombines TRBV12-3 or TRBV12-4 with TRBJ2-3; a possible D gene is TRBD2 (7 bases). V lost 6 bases, J lost 10 bases, and 26 bases lay in between. This CDR3 spans 16 amino acids. The chain's CDR3 is CASSPAGAVKAEAQYF. In nucleotides, the CDR3 is TGTGCCAGCAGCCCCGCGGGGGCGGTAAAGGCTGAGGCGCAGTATTTT.

Many counts were recorded for this clonotype. The gene calls are TRBV6-5 and TRBJ2-7, with TRBD2 matching 11 bases. The CDR3 consists of 15 residues. The V gene end was trimmed by 5 bases and the J gene end by 3 bases; junction bases not matched to a gene: 6. Germline CDR1 is MNHEY and CDR2 is SVGAGI. The CDR3, as DNA: TGTGCCAGCAGTACGTTGACTAGCGGGGTCTACGAGCAGTACTTC. Its translation: CASSTLTSGVYEQYF.

This clonotype was counted a few times. The chain couples TRBV27 to TRBJ2-5; D might be TRBD1 or TRBD2, each matching 5 bases. The germline V and J ends were trimmed by 1 base and 1 base, with 19 bases remaining between them. The CDR3 has 18 amino acids. Germline V lookup: CDR1 MNHEY, CDR2 SMNVEV (reference sequence). The CDR3 DNA reads as TGTGCCAGCAGTTTATGGGGCGGGCTGGGGGAGTTCCAAGAGACCCAGTACTTC. Translating it yields CASSLWGGLGEFQETQYF.

This clonotype was recorded at least ten times. The chain recombines TRBV5-1 with TRBJ2-3, with TRBD2 identical over 13 bases. The CDR3 covers 18 residues. Germline CDR1 is SGHRS and CDR2 is YFSETQ. V gave up 1 base and J gave up 0 bases; unmatched junction bases: 5. The CDR3 region is CASSLLLAGGSSTDTQYF. As DNA, the CDR3 is TGCGCCAGCAGCTTGCTACTAGCGGGGGGGTCCAGCACAGATACGCAGTATTTT. Variable domain in full (rest from reference TRBV5-1 and TRBJ2-3): KAGVTQTPRYLIKTRGQQVTLSCSPISGHRSVSWYQQTPGQGLQFLFEYFSETQRNKGNFPGRFSGRQFSNSRSEMNVSTLELGDSALYLCASSLLLAGGSSTDTQYFGPGTRLTVL.

Note on this clonotype: This may stem from a read error, because a much larger clone lies one nucleotide away. This chain joins TRBV20-1 and TRBJ2-7; no definite D call. The CDR3 extends over 13 amino acids. Looked up from germline, CDR1 is DFQATT and CDR2 is SNEGSKA (reference sequence). V lost 0 bases and J 0 bases, leaving 6 bases between the germline ends. The CDR3 protein is CSAREMSSYEQYF. The CDR3 coding sequence is TGCAGTGCTAGAGAAATGAGCTCCTACGAGCAGTACTTC.

This clonotype appeared a few times. A much larger clone differs by one base, so this may be a read error. The V gene is TRBV5-1, the J gene TRBJ2-7; 9 positions agree with TRBD1. Germline V gene data show CDR1 as SGHRS and CDR2 as YFSETQ. The CDR3 totals 16 residues. DNA of the CDR3: TGCGCCAGCGGCTTGGCAGTGGGACAGGGTGCCTACGAGCAGTACTTC. Translation: CASGLAVGQGAYEQYF.

There are many counts of this clonotype. The rearrangement links TRBV19 to TRBJ2-2; D ambiguous. The CDR3 has 15 residues. The V and J ends lost 8 bases and 1 base respectively, with 14 bases between them. The germline CDR1 and CDR2 sequences are LNHDA and SQIVND (reference sequence). In DNA form, the CDR3 reads TGTGCCAGTCAATATTGGGCGGAGAACACCGGGGAGCTGTTTTTT. This translates into CASQYWAENTGELFF.

This clonotype has only one observation. A much larger clone lies one base from this, so it may be a read error. The chain has TRBV12-3 or TRBV12-4 and TRBJ2-7, with 11 bases lining up with TRBD2. CDR3 length: 14 amino acids. CDR3 sequence reads: CACSLLAGVWEQYF. CDR3 DNA sequence: TGTGCCTGCAGTTTACTAGCGGGAGTCTGGGAGCAGTACTTC.

The table lists this clonotype with many counts. V usage is TRBV2 and J usage is TRBJ1-1, with a tentative D call TRBD1 (5 bases). CDR1 SNHLY and CDR2 FYNNEI come from the germline V gene. Trimming removed 5 bases from V and 10 bases from J, with 11 bases in between. This CDR3 comprises 11 residues. The CDR3: CASSFAGAAFF. CDR3 DNA sequence: TGTGCCAGCAGTTTCGCTGGGGCAGCTTTCTTT.

The table lists this clonotype with many counts. This chain connects TRBV29-1 to TRBJ1-1; 7 positions agree with TRBD1. Germline CDR1 reads SQVTM; CDR2 reads ANQGSEA. V trimming: 4 bases; J trimming: 6 bases; junction bases outside the gene matches: 2. The CDR3 loop spans 11 amino acids. The CDR3, as DNA: TGCAGCGTTGTCCAGGGGGCTGAAGCTTTCTTT. Encoded protein: CSVVQGAEAFF.

The J gene is TRBJ2-2, the V gene TRBV11-3; 8 bases agree with TRBD2. Germline CDR1 SGHNT, CDR2 YENEEA. This CDR3 comprises 16 residues. The ends lost 5 bases at V and 4 bases at J; junction bases unmatched: 9. The CDR3 spells CASSPGAGGSTGELFF. CDR3 nucleotide sequence: TGTGCCAGCAGCCCCGGCGCGGGGGGATCCACCGGGGAGCTGTTTTTT.

On this clonotype itself: One base away lies a much larger clone, so this may be a sequencing read error. This chain joins TRBV7-3 and TRBJ2-1; D not resolved. Germline lookup yields CDR1 SGHTA and CDR2 FQGTGA. V was pared by 5 bases and J by 12 bases, with 14 bases between. The CDR3 is made up of 12 amino acids. The CDR3 reads CASSPDGSSQFF. For the CDR3, the DNA is TGTGCCAGCAGCCCGGACGGTTCCTCGCAGTTCTTC. The full variable domain, with the rest looked up from reference TRBV7-3 and TRBJ2-1, is GAGVSQTPSNKVTEKGKYVELRCDPISGHTALYWYRQSLGQGPEFLIYFQGTGAADDSGLPNDRFFAVRPEGSVSTLKIQRTERGDSAVYLCASSPDGSSQFFGPGTRLTVL.

This clonotype has just a few counts. The J gene is TRBJ2-4, the V gene TRBV12-3 or TRBV12-4; 11 bases agree with TRBD2. V lost 7 bases, J lost 6 bases, and 8 bases stayed unmatched. The CDR3 is 15 residues long. In nucleotides, the CDR3 is TGTGCCAGCAAAAAAACTAGCGGGGGCTTAAACATTCAGTACTTC. This gives the protein CASKKTSGGLNIQYF.

This clonotype has more than one count but fewer than ten. The rearrangement uses TRBV4-1 and TRBJ2-7; D remains unclear. CDR3 size: 15 residues. Germline CDR1 reads MGHRA; CDR2 reads YSYEKL. V was pared by 0 bases and J by 1 base, with 10 bases between. The CDR3 is CASSQDTETSYEQYF. CDR3 sequence (DNA): TGCGCCAGCAGCCAAGATACGGAGACATCCTACGAGCAGTACTTC.

Turning to this clonotype: With a much larger clone just one base away, this may be a read error. V is TRBV5-1 and J is TRBJ1-1; TRBD1 is a possible D gene (6 bases). Germline CDR1 is SGHRS and CDR2 is YFSETQ. Trimming removed 4 bases at V and 5 bases at J, with 18 bases between. The CDR3 extends over 15 amino acids. CDR3 in DNA: TGCGCCAGCAGCCTTGAACGGGGGGCTTGGACTGAAGCTTTCTTT. It is translated as CASSLERGAWTEAFF.

For this clonotype: A clone one base away is much larger, so this may be a read error. V usage is TRBV5-3 and J usage is TRBJ1-4; D ambiguous. TRBV5-3 counts as an open reading frame of uncertain function. The CDR3 runs to 13 residues. In DNA form, the CDR3 reads TGTGCCAGCAGCCTGGACGGGAATGAAAAACTGCTTTTT. Translating it yields CASSLDGNEKLLF.

With regard to this clonotype: The CDR3 end shows no conserved phenylalanine or tryptophan, and so a read error is likely. The CDR3: CASSNRSKSDPYEQYS. The CDR3 region has the DNA TGTGCCAGCAGCAACCGCTCGAAGTCGGACCCCTACGAGCAGTACTCC. The chain links TRBV5-3 to TRBJ2-7, with no clear D. Being an ORF, TRBV5-3 has a function that is uncertain. Trimming took 8 bases from V and 2 from J, leaving 23 bases between them. This CDR3 spans 16 amino acids.

There are many counts of this clonotype. V is TRBV13 and J is TRBJ2-7; 10 positions match TRBD1. Germline V gives CDR1 PRHDT, CDR2 FYEKMQ (reference sequence). This CDR3 is 15 amino acids long. V was pared by 5 bases and J by 2 bases, with 6 bases of the junction left unmatched. As DNA, the CDR3 is TGTGCCAGCAGCCCGAGGGACAGGGGACCCTACGAGCAGTACTTC. Translation: CASSPRDRGPYEQYF.

This clonotype was found a few times. One junction end disagrees with the germline gene, perhaps due to a read error. The genes are TRBV5-1 and TRBJ2-7, with D perhaps TRBD1 (6 bases). Looked up from germline, CDR1 is SGHRS and CDR2 is YFSETQ. The CDR3 contains 14 residues. In DNA, the CDR3 is TGCGCCAGCAGCGGAGAGGACAGATACTACGAGCAGTGCTTC. This codes for CASSGEDRYYEQCF.

This clonotype was seen many times. The gene calls are TRBV13 and TRBJ2-7, with D perhaps TRBD2 (5 bases). The CDR3 extends over 15 amino acids. Trimming left V 5 bases short and J 2 bases short, with 16 bases between. Germline V gene sequence: CDR1 PRHDT, CDR2 FYEKMQ (reference sequence). CDR3 in DNA: TGTGCCAGCAGCCAAAGCCGGAGAGGGCCCTACGAGCAGTACTTC. Encoded protein: CASSQSRRGPYEQYF. Drawing the rest from reference TRBV13 and TRBJ2-7, the complete variable domain is AAGVIQSPRHLIKEKRETATLKCYPIPRHDTVYWYQQGPGQDPQFLISFYEKMQSDKGSIPDRFSAQQFSDYHSELNMSSLELGDSALYFCASSQSRRGPYEQYFGPGTRLTVT.

The sample holds many counts of this clonotype. The V gene is TRBV6-2 or TRBV6-3, the J gene TRBJ1-1; TRBD1 matches 9 bases. V lost 4 bases, J lost 6 bases, and 3 bases stayed unmatched. The CDR3 sequence is 13 residues long. Germline CDR1 and CDR2: MNHEY and SVGEGT. The CDR3, as DNA: TGTGCCAGCAGTTGGACAGGGGAGCCTGAAGCTTTCTTT. This translates into CASSWTGEPEAFF.

The table lists this clonotype with many counts. This rearrangement joins TRBV7-9 to TRBJ2-2; D is ambiguous. This CDR3 is built from 17 residues. CDR1 is SEHNR and CDR2 is FQNEAQ in the germline V gene (reference sequence). The V end lost 0 bases, the J end lost 1 base, and 12 bases lay between the germline ends. In DNA, the CDR3 is TGTGCCAGCAGCTTAGCCGGTGGGTCGTGGAACACCGGGGAGCTGTTTTTT. Translating gives CASSLAGGSWNTGELFF.

V is TRBV6-5 and J is TRBJ2-7; maybe TRBD1 (6 bases). Germline values: CDR1 MNHEY, CDR2 SVGAGI. CDR3 length: 16 amino acids. V was shortened by 0 bases and J by 2 bases, with 14 bases between the two germline ends. The DNA of the CDR3 is TGTGCCAGCAGTTACTCGGTTGGACAGCGAGCCTACGAGCAGTACTTC. Translation gives CASSYSVGQRAYEQYF.